Each of the 21 T cell receptor beta chains below was sequenced from the same sample in a study of regulatory T cells in long-lasting Graves disease (dated by TCRdb to about 2021). The library relied on multiplex PCR. The sequencing machine was an Illumina HiSeq 4000. To build TCR beta libraries, CDR3 regions were amplified by Arm-PCR using iRepertoire HTBI primers. Using fastp at Q25 and MiXCR, TCRdb reprocessed the public reads and kept productive beta chains. Every distinct CDR3 protein forms one entry, paired with its most common genes and DNA. The sample records 250,000 or so distinct CDR3 sequences, around 19% of which are singletons. Approximately 14% of the sample goes to the ten largest clones. The time point label for this specimen denotes: newly diagnosed GD, antithyroid drugs for less than 3 months. For both TCR sequencing and RNA sequencing, RNA was extracted from PBMCs using TRIzol. This sample also belongs to another study, concerning T cells in Graves' hyperthyroidism and ophthalmopathy.

The sequenced sample was peripheral blood mononuclear cells (PBMCs), obtained at new diagnosis, from a patient treated with antithyroid drugs. Receptor source: a woman in her 30s with Graves disease. Donor details come from another sample of the same person, matched by shared clones.

This clonotype appeared a few times. The rearrangement joins TRBV7-2 to TRBJ1-5, with TRBD1 matching 8 bases. This CDR3 contains 15 residues. The V and J ends lost 5 bases and 2 bases, in that order; junction bases with no gene match: 5. The V gene's germline CDR1 is SGHTA and CDR2 FQGNSA. For the CDR3, the DNA is TGTGCCAGCAGCGTACAGGGGGGAGGCAATCAGCCCCAGCATTTT. It specifies CASSVQGGGNQPQHF.

The V call is TRBV19, the J call TRBJ2-5, with a tentative D call TRBD1 (7 bases). Trimming left V 9 bases short and J 0 bases short, with 17 bases between. The CDR3 spans 15 residues. Germline assignment: CDR1 LNHDA and CDR2 SQIVND (reference sequence). The CDR3 DNA is TGTGCCAGCAGACAGGGCCGGGGGTACCAAGAGACCCAGTACTTC. Amino acid sequence: CASRQGRGYQETQYF.

This clonotype was observed at least ten times. The chain uses TRBV20-1 and TRBJ2-2; D is tentatively TRBD1 or TRBD2 (5 bases each). The V end lost 8 bases, the J end lost 0 bases, and 19 bases lay between the germline ends. The CDR3 consists of 16 residues. Germline V lookup: CDR1 DFQATT, CDR2 SNEGSKA (reference sequence). Here the CDR3 reads CSPFSPGAPNTGELFF. The CDR3 DNA reads TGCAGTCCCTTCTCCCCCGGGGCACCGAACACCGGGGAGCTGTTTTTT.

Note on this clonotype: This sequence may be a read error, since a much larger clone differs from it by one base. The J gene is TRBJ1-3, the V gene TRBV20-1; unclear D gene. The germline CDR1 and CDR2 sequences are DFQATT and SNEGSKA (reference sequence). CDR3 length: 15 amino acids. The CDR3 coding sequence is TGCAGTGCTAGAGATAGGCGCAGCTCTGGAACCACCATATATTTT. It is translated as CSARDRRSSGTTIYF.

This clonotype was counted between two and nine times. This likely came from a read error, as a far larger clone is one base away. The chain is built from TRBV5-5 and TRBJ2-3; TRBD2 might be the D (5 bases). CDR3 length: 13 amino acids. Germline CDR1 is SGHKS and CDR2 is YYEKEE (reference sequence). For the CDR3, the DNA is TGCGCCAGCGGCTTGGTAACAGAGGATACGCAGTATTTT. Its protein is CASGLVTEDTQYF.

This clonotype appeared many times. The V call is TRBV7-9, the J call TRBJ2-7; TRBD1 might be the D (6 bases). V lost 2 bases to trimming and J lost 4 bases, with 27 bases between them. Germline CDR1 reads SEHNR; CDR2 reads FQNEAQ (reference sequence). CDR3 length: 19 residues. In nucleotides, the CDR3 is TGTGCCAGCAGCTTAAGTTATCCATGGGGACACCCGAAAGGATACGAGCAGTACTTC. Translation: CASSLSYPWGHPKGYEQYF.

As for this clonotype: A clone one base away is much larger, so this may be a read error. This chain links TRBV12-3 or TRBV12-4 with TRBJ1-2; 9 nucleotides align to TRBD1. Trimming at V came to 6 bases and at J to 2 bases, leaving 4 bases not matched to a gene. This CDR3 comprises 14 residues. The DNA of the CDR3 is TGTGCCAGCAGACGGACAGGGGTAAACTATGGCTACACCTTC. Its protein product is CASRRTGVNYGYTF.

This clonotype was seen at least ten times. The chain recombines TRBV4-1 with TRBJ2-5, with 10 bases aligning to TRBD2. The germline gives CDR1 MGHRA, CDR2 YSYEKL. The CDR3 extends over 16 amino acids. Unmatched junction bases numbered 7, after V lost 3 bases and J lost 3 bases. The CDR3 DNA follows: TGCGCCAGCAGCCAGATACCGGGACTAGCGAAAGAGACCCAGTACTTC. Protein product: CASSQIPGLAKETQYF.

This clonotype was found many times. The CDR3 region is CASSADSGGNNEQFF. CDR3 in DNA: TGTGCCAGCAGCGCAGACAGCGGGGGCAACAATGAGCAGTTCTTC. The chain joins TRBV7-2 to TRBJ2-1; 8 nucleotides align to TRBD2. Looked up from germline, CDR1 is SGHTA and CDR2 is FQGNSA. Germline trimming cut 5 bases from V and 5 bases from J; bases unmatched to any gene: 8. The CDR3 loop spans 15 amino acids.

This chain uses TRBV7-8 with TRBJ1-5; D possibly corresponds to TRBD1 (5 bases). Germline-derived CDR1 and CDR2 are SGHVS and FQNEAQ. The V end was cut by 1 base, the J end by 3 bases, with 13 bases between. This CDR3 has 16 amino acids. CDR3 residues: CASSLGSGLTNQPQHF. The CDR3 coding sequence is TGTGCCAGCAGCTTAGGCTCGGGACTGACCAATCAGCCCCAGCATTTT.

This clonotype was recorded many times. The chain's CDR3 is CSARVGGGPGEQYF. In nucleotides, the CDR3 is TGCAGTGCTAGAGTTGGGGGGGGGCCAGGCGAGCAGTACTTC. V and J are TRBV20-1 and TRBJ2-7; D is perhaps TRBD2 (7 bases). Germline-derived CDR1 and CDR2 are DFQATT and SNEGSKA (reference sequence). The length of the CDR3 is 14 residues. Trimming pared 1 base from V and 6 bases from J, leaving 16 bases between.

J is TRBJ2-7 and V is TRBV5-1; 7 bases fit TRBD1. The CDR3 loop spans 15 amino acids. Germline CDR1 is SGHRS and CDR2 is YFSETQ. The ends lost 2 bases at V and 1 base at J; junction bases unmatched: 6. This chain's CDR3 is CASSFVGTVSYEQYF. CDR3 coding DNA: TGCGCCAGCAGCTTTGTCGGGACAGTGTCCTACGAGCAGTACTTC.

This clonotype was counted ten times or more. The chain has TRBV7-9 and TRBJ2-5; D is uncertain. Trimming cost V 1 base and J 1 base, with 13 bases left between them. Germline-derived CDR1 and CDR2 are SEHNR and FQNEAQ (reference sequence). The CDR3 covers 16 residues. The CDR3 sequence: CASSLVADSTQETQYF. The CDR3 DNA reads TGTGCCAGCAGCTTAGTAGCTGACTCGACCCAAGAGACCCAGTACTTC.

This clonotype was observed at least ten times. The chain recombines TRBV20-1 with TRBJ1-2, with 7 bases identical to TRBD1. The CDR3 runs to 15 residues. Germline V lookup: CDR1 DFQATT, CDR2 SNEGSKA (reference sequence). The junction had 5 bases not matched to a gene; V was cut back by 1 base and J by 0 bases. The CDR3 region has the DNA TGCAGTGCTAGAGCCTGGACAGGAGCTAACTATGGCTACACCTTC. Translation: CSARAWTGANYGYTF.

To note about this clonotype: A far larger clone lies a single base away; this is likely a read error. The rearrangement uses TRBV7-3 and TRBJ2-7, with D possibly being TRBD1 (7 bases). Germline V CDR1 and CDR2: SGHTA, FQGTGA. Trimming took off 4 bases at V and 1 base at J, with 11 bases between the two ends. This CDR3 spans 14 amino acids. The CDR3 bases are TGTGCCAGCAGCTCAGGGGGGATTTCCTACGAGCAGTACTTC. Amino acid sequence: CASSSGGISYEQYF.

This clonotype was counted ten times or more. This chain connects TRBV14 to TRBJ2-7; no clear D gene. Germline values: CDR1 SGHDN, CDR2 FVKESK. This CDR3 has 13 amino acids. The germline V and J ends were trimmed by 1 base and 6 bases, with 10 bases remaining between them. The CDR3 DNA reads as TGTGCCAGCAGCCAAGGCCTTAGGAGCGAGCAGTACTTC. It codes for CASSQGLRSEQYF.

The table lists this clonotype with many counts. The chain has TRBV7-3 and TRBJ2-5; D remains unclear. V dropped 3 bases and J dropped 3 bases, with 8 bases sitting between them. This CDR3 comprises 13 residues. Germline V lookup: CDR1 SGHTA, CDR2 FQGTGA. Here the CDR3 reads CASSFDTKETQYF. CDR3 in DNA: TGTGCCAGCAGCTTTGACACTAAAGAGACCCAGTACTTC.

This clonotype has more than one count but fewer than ten. This chain joins TRBV5-1 and TRBJ2-6, with D possibly being TRBD1 (5 bases). Trimming took 4 bases from V and 0 from J, leaving 11 bases between them. The CDR3 runs 16 residues. Germline V CDR1 and CDR2: SGHRS, YFSETQ. The CDR3 loop reads CASSPFDSSGANVLTF. Here the CDR3 DNA reads TGCGCCAGCAGCCCATTCGACAGCTCTGGGGCCAACGTCCTGACTTTC.

This clonotype was observed many times. V usage is TRBV28 and J usage is TRBJ1-3; the match to TRBD1 covers 7 bases. This CDR3 spans 15 amino acids. Germline V gives CDR1 MDHEN, CDR2 SYDVKM. Trimming cost V 11 bases and J 3 bases; bases outside gene matches: 13. The CDR3 loop is CASQFEGAGGNTIYF. Here the CDR3 DNA reads TGTGCCTCCCAGTTTGAGGGGGCAGGTGGAAACACCATATATTTT.

At least ten counts were recorded for this clonotype. This rearrangement joins TRBV11-3 to TRBJ2-1; possible D gene TRBD2, 7 bases. Trimming shortened V by 1 base and J by 3 bases, and 13 bases separated the two germline ends. This CDR3 contains 16 residues. The germline CDR1 and CDR2 sequences are SGHNT and YENEEA. The CDR3 region is CASSLAGGGHYNEQFF. DNA for the CDR3: TGTGCCAGCAGCTTAGCCGGCGGGGGCCACTACAATGAGCAGTTCTTC.

The sample holds many counts of this clonotype. The chain recombines TRBV18 with TRBJ2-7, with TRBD1 identical over 9 bases. The ends lost 2 bases at V and 2 bases at J; junction bases unmatched: 1. Germline lookup yields CDR1 KGHSH and CDR2 LQKENI. The length of the CDR3 is 14 residues. CDR3 nucleotides: TGTGCCAGCTCACCAAACAGGGGGCCCTACGAGCAGTACTTC. This encodes CASSPNRGPYEQYF.